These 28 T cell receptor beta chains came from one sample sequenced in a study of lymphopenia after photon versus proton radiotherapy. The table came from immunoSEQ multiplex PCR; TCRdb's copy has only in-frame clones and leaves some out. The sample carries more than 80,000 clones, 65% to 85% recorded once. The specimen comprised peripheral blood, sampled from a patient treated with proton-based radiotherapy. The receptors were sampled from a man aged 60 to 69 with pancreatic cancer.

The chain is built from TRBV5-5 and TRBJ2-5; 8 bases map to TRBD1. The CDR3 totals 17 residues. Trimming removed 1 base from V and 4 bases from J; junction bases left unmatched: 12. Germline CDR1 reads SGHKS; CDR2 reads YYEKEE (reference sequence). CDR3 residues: CASSLSPGGAFSETQYF. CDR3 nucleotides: TGTGCCAGCAGCTTGTCCCCAGGGGGCGCTTTTTCAGAGACCCAGTACTTC. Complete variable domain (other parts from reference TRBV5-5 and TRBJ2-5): DAGVTQSPTHLIKTRGQQVTLRCSPISGHKSVSWYQQVLGQGPQFIFQYYEKEERGRGNFPDRFSARQFPNYSSELNVNALLLGDSALYLCASSLSPGGAFSETQYFGPGTRLLVL.

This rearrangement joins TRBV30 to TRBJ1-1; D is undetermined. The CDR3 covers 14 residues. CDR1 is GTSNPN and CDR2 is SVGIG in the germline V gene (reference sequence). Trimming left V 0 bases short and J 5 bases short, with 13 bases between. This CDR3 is CAWSVLGTGTEAFF. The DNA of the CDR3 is TGTGCCTGGAGTGTATTGGGCACGGGGACTGAAGCTTTCTTT.

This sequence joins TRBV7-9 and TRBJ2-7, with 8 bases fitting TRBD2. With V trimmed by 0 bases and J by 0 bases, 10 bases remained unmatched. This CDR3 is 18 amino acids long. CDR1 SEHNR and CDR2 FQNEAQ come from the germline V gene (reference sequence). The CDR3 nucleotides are TGTGCCAGCAGCTTAGCCCGGTCGAGCGGGGGAAGCTCCTACGAGCAGTACTTC. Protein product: CASSLARSSGGSSYEQYF.

The CDR3 DNA sequence: TGTGCCAGTAGTATCAACAGGGGCCTTGGCTACACCTTC. As protein: CASSINRGLGYTF. This rearrangement joins TRBV19 to TRBJ1-2; 7 bases fit TRBD1. Germline V gene data show CDR1 as LNHDA and CDR2 as SQIVND (reference sequence). With 3 bases clipped from V and 7 bases from J, the junction kept 5 bases outside the gene matches. The CDR3 is made up of 13 amino acids.

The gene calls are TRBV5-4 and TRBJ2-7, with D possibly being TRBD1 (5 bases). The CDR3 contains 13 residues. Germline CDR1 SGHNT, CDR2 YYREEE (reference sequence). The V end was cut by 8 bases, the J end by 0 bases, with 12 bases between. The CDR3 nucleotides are TGTGCCAGTCAAACCAGGGACTCCTACGAGCAGTACTTC. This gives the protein CASQTRDSYEQYF.

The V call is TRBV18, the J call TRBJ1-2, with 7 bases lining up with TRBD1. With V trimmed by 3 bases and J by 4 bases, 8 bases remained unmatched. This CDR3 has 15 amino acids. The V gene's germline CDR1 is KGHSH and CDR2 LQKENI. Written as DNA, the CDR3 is TGTGCCAGCTCACCTGATCACAGGGGAGGCTATGGCTACACCTTC. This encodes CASSPDHRGGYGYTF.

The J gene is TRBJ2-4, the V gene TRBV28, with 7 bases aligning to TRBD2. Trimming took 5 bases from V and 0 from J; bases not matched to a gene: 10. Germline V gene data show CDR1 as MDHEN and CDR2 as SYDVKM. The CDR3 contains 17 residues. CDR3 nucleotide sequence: TGTGCCAGCAGTACATGGGGGGGTTGGGGAGCCAAAAACATTCAGTACTTC. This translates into CASSTWGGWGAKNIQYF.

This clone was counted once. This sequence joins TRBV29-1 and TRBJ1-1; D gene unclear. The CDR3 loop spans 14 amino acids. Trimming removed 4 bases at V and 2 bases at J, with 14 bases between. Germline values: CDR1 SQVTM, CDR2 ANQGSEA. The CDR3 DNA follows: TGCAGCGTTGGCGTTCAAGCCAGAAACACTGAAGCTTTCTTT. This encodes CSVGVQARNTEAFF.

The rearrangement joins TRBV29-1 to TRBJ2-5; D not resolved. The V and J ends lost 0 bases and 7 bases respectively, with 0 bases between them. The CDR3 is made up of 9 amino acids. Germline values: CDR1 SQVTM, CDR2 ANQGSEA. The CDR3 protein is CSVEETQYF. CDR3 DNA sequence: TGCAGCGTTGAAGAGACCCAGTACTTC.

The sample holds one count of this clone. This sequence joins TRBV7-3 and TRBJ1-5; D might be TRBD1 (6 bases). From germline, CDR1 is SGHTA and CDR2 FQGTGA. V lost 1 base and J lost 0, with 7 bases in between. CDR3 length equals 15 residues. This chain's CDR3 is CASSLRTDSNQPQHF. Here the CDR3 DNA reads TGTGCCAGCAGCTTAAGGACAGATAGCAATCAGCCCCAGCATTTT. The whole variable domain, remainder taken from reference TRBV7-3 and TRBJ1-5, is GAGVSQTPSNKVTEKGKYVELRCDPISGHTALYWYRQSLGQGPEFLIYFQGTGAADDSGLPNDRFFAVRPEGSVSTLKIQRTERGDSAVYLCASSLRTDSNQPQHFGDGTRLSIL.

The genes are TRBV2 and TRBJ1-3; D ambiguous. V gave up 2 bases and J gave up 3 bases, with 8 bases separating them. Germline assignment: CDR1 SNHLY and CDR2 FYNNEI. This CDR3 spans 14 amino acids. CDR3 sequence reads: CASSESRSGNTIYF. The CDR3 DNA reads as TGTGCCAGCAGTGAATCCAGAAGTGGAAACACCATATATTTT.

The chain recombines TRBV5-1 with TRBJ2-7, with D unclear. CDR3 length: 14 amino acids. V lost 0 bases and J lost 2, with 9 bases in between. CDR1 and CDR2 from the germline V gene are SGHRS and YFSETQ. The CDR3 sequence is CASSLVVSPYEQYF. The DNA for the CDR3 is TGCGCCAGCAGCTTGGTAGTCAGCCCCTACGAGCAGTACTTC.

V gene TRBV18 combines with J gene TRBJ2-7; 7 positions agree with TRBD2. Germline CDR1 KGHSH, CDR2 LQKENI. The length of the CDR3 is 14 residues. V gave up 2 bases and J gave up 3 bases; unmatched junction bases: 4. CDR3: CASSPEASGYEQYF. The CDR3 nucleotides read TGTGCCAGCTCACCAGAGGCTAGCGGCTACGAGCAGTACTTC. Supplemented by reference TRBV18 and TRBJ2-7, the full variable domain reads NAGVMQNPRHLVRRRGQEARLRCSPMKGHSHVYWYRQLPEEGLKFMVYLQKENIIDESGMPKERFSAEFPKEGPSILRIQQVVRGDSAAYFCASSPEASGYEQYFGPGTRLTVT.

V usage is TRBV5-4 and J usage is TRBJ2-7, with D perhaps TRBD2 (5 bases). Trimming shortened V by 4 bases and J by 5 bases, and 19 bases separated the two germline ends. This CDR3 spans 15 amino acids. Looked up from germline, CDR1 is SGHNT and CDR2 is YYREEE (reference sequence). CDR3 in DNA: TGTGCCAGCAGCCCCGCAAGGAGGCCGGTAAACGAGCAGTACTTC. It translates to CASSPARRPVNEQYF.

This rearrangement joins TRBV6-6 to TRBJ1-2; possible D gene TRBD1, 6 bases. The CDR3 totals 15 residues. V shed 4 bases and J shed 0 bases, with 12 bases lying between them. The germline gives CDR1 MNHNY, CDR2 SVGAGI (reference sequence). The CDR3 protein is CASSSPTGSNYGYTF. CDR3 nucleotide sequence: TGTGCCAGCAGTTCCCCGACAGGTTCTAACTATGGCTACACCTTC.

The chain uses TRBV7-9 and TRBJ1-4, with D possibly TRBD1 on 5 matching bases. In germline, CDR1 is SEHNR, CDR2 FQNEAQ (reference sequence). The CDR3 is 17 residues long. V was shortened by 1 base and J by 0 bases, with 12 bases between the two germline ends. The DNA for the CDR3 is TGTGCCAGCAGCTTAGTGTCGACAGCAGCAACTAATGAAAAACTGTTTTTT. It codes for CASSLVSTAATNEKLFF.

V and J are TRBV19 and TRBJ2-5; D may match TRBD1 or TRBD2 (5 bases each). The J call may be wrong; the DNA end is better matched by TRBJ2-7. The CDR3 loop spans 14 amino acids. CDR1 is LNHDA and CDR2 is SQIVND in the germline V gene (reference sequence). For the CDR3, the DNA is TGTGCCAGTAGTATTACCGGGGCCTCCTACGAGCAGTACTTC. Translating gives CASSITGASYEQYF.

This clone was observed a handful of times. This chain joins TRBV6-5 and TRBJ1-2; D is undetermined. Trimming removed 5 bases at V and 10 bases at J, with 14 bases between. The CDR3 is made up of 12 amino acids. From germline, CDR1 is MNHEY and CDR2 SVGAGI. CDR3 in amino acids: CASSPWPDLYTF. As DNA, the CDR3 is TGTGCCAGCAGTCCCTGGCCGGATCTCTACACCTTC.

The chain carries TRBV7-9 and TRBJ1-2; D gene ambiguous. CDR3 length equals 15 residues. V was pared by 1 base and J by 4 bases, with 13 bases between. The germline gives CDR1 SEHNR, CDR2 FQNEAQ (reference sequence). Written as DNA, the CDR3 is TGTGCCAGCAGCTTAGACCACGGACGGACCTATGGCTACACCTTC. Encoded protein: CASSLDHGRTYGYTF.

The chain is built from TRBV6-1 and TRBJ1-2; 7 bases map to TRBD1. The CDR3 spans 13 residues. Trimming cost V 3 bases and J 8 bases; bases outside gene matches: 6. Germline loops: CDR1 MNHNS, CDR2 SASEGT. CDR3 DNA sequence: TGTGCCAGCAGTGAGCCGACAGGGTGGGGCTACACCTTC. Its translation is CASSEPTGWGYTF.

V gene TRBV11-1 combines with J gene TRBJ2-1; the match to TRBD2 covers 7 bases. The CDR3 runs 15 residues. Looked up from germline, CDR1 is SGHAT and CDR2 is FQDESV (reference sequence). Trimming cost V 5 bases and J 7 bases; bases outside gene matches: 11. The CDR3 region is CASSLGAAGLNEQFF. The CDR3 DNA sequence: TGTGCCAGCAGCCTAGGGGCGGCGGGACTAAATGAGCAGTTCTTC.

The CDR3: CAGQGDPYNEQFF. CDR3 nucleotide sequence: TGTGCCGGGCAGGGGGATCCCTACAATGAGCAGTTCTTC. The chain couples TRBV25-1 to TRBJ2-1; the match to TRBD1 covers 7 bases. This CDR3 contains 13 residues. The ends lost 11 bases at V and 2 bases at J; junction bases unmatched: 6. The germline V gene encodes CDR1 MGHDK and CDR2 SYGVNS.

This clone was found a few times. CDR3: CAWRTGPYEQYF. The CDR3 DNA reads TGTGCCTGGAGGACAGGGCCCTACGAGCAGTACTTC. The V call is TRBV30, the J call TRBJ2-7, with TRBD1 identical over 7 bases. J gave up 2 bases and V 3 bases, and 1 base lay outside the gene matches. Germline assignment: CDR1 GTSNPN and CDR2 SVGIG (reference sequence). The CDR3 extends over 12 amino acids.

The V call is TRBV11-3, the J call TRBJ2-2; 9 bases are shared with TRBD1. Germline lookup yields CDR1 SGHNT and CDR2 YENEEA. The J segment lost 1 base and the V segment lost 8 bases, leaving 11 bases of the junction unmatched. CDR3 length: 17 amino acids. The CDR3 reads CASGQGKTGLNTGELFF. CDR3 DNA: TGTGCCAGCGGACAGGGGAAAACGGGCCTGAACACCGGGGAGCTGTTTTTT.

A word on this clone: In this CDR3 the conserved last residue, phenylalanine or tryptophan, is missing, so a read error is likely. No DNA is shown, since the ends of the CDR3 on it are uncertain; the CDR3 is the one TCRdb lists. The chain's CDR3 is CASSLIGGT. The chain employs TRBV5-5 and TRBJ2-7; TRBD2 reflects the table's D call only, with no check against the DNA. Counting both end residues, the CDR3 totals 9 amino acids. Germline V gene lookup returns CDR1 SGHKS and CDR2 YYEKEE (reference sequence).

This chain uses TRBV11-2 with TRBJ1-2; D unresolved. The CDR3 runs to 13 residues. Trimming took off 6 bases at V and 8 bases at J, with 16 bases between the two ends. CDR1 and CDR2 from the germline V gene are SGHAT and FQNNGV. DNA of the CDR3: TGTGCCAGCAGACCCGGGAGGGCGAGCGGCTACACCTTC. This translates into CASRPGRASGYTF. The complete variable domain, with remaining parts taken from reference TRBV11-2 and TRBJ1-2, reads EAGVAQSPRYKIIEKRQSVAFWCNPISGHATLYWYQQILGQGPKLLIQFQNNGVVDDSQLPKDRFSAERLKGVDSTLKIQPAKLEDSAVYLCASRPGRASGYTFGSGTRLTVV.

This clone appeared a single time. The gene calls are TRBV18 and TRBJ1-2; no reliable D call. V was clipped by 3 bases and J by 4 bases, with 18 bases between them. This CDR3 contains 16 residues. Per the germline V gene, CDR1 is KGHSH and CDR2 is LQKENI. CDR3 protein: CASSPQGRQPSYGYTF. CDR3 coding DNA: TGTGCCAGCTCACCTCAAGGTCGACAACCTAGCTATGGCTACACCTTC.

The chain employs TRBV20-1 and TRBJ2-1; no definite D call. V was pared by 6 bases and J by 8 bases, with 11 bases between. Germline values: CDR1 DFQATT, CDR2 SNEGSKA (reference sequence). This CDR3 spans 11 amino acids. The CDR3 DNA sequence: TGCAGTGCCCCAAGATTGGATGAGCAGTTCTTC. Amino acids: CSAPRLDEQFF.